A few counts support the clone carrying this T cell receptor beta chain. The antigen is not known. The sample comes from a study of regulatory T cells in long-lasting Graves disease. General study points: Less diverse TCR repertoires were seen in persistent Graves' patients than in newly diagnosed ones.

Time point in this sample: persistent/refractory GD, antithyroid drugs over 5 years with positive TRAb. The TCR library was prepared using RNA isolated from PBMCs. Germline CDR1 MNHNS, CDR2 SASEGT. The CDR3 covers 16 residues. The V and J ends lost 5 bases and 2 bases respectively, with 16 bases between them. Both iRepertoire HTBI primers and Arm-PCR of CDR3 regions were used to build the TCR beta libraries. TCRdb analysed the multiplex PCR reads with MiXCR anew, one entry per CDR3 protein. The repertoire holds 360,000 or so distinct CDR3 sequences, with roughly 20% as singletons. The sequence was collected from a middle-aged woman with Graves disease. The sample in question was peripheral blood mononuclear cells (PBMCs), obtained when the disease was refractory, from a patient treated with antithyroid drugs. V and J are TRBV6-1 and TRBJ1-3; D is ambiguous. CDR3 bases: TGTGCCAGCAGTCGAGGGATGCGGGAACCTGGAAACACCATATATTTT. Translation gives CASSRGMREPGNTIYF.